This T cell receptor (beta chain) was sequenced during a study of CD8+ T cells in alopecia areata. Whole-study results and caveats: For lesional scalp, especially alopecia totalis/universalis, clonality was higher than in normal scalp.

Peripheral blood samples and lesional scalp punch biopsies were obtained from alopecia areata patients. This clone was detected only a few times. Its antigen is currently unknown. cDNA serving as the sequencing template came from extracted, reverse transcribed RNA. The protocol was immunoSEQ multiplex PCR, while the TCRdb copy is restricted to in-frame clones and leaves out a portion. The table includes hundreds of thousands of clones, 57% detected once. V shed 10 bases and J 3 bases; nucleotides not matched to a gene: 11. CDR1 MNHEY and CDR2 SMNVEV come from the germline V gene (reference sequence). There are 14 residues in the CDR3.

The sample in question was CD4+ T cells sorted from blood, obtained at week 0. The chain carries TRBV27 and TRBJ2-7, with 8 bases identical to TRBD2. This TCR was recovered from a human donor with alopecia areata. The CDR3 nucleotides read TGTGCCACCAGAACCGGGAGGGCAGGCTACGAGCAGTACTTC. Translation gives CATRTGRAGYEQYF.